These 26 T cell receptor beta chains were sequenced from one sample in a study of graft-versus-host responses after intestinal transplantation. Assay used: immunoSEQ multiplex PCR; TCRdb lists only in-frame clones, some missing. This sample has roughly 99,000 clones, with about nine tenths found just once. The antigens of these receptors remain unknown. The specimen was unstimulated CD8+ T cells sorted from spleen or lymph node cells, collected before transplant. All receptors derive from a human donor who was the organ donor for an intestinal transplant.

The chain is built from TRBV9 and TRBJ1-2, with a weak D call TRBD1 (5 bases). CDR1 and CDR2 from the germline V gene are SGDLS and YYNGEE. The V gene lost 7 bases and the J gene lost 3 bases, with 13 bases spanning the gap. The CDR3 has 13 residues. CDR3 DNA sequence: TGTGCCAGCGCAGACAGTAAAGACTATGGCTACACCTTC. It is translated as CASADSKDYGYTF.

V and J are TRBV11-2 and TRBJ1-1, with D uncertain. The CDR3 consists of 12 residues. Trimming took 4 bases from V and 7 from J, leaving 10 bases between them. CDR1 is SGHAT and CDR2 is FQNNGV in the germline V gene. In DNA, the CDR3 is TGTGCCAGCAGCTCAATCCTTAGTGAAGCTTTCTTT. Residues: CASSSILSEAFF. Full variable domain (missing parts from reference TRBV11-2 and TRBJ1-1): EAGVAQSPRYKIIEKRQSVAFWCNPISGHATLYWYQQILGQGPKLLIQFQNNGVVDDSQLPKDRFSAERLKGVDSTLKIQPAKLEDSAVYLCASSSILSEAFFGQGTRLTVV.

The chain uses TRBV11-2 and TRBJ2-7, with 7 bases fitting TRBD2. Germline CDR1 is SGHAT and CDR2 is FQNNGV. Trimming at V came to 0 bases and at J to 2 bases, leaving 4 bases not matched to a gene. CDR3 size: 15 residues. The CDR3 sequence is CASSLDSGPTYEQYF. The CDR3 DNA is TGTGCCAGCAGCTTAGATAGCGGGCCAACCTACGAGCAGTACTTC.

The chain recombines TRBV5-1 with TRBJ2-3; 7 bases line up with TRBD2. Looked up from germline, CDR1 is SGHRS and CDR2 is YFSETQ. The V gene end was trimmed by 3 bases and the J gene end by 6 bases; junction bases not matched to a gene: 10. The CDR3 covers 15 residues. The CDR3 DNA is TGCGCCAGCAGCTCCGCGGGGGTGGCCCCGGATACGCAGTATTTT. Translated, it gives CASSSAGVAPDTQYF.

This chain joins TRBV6-5 and TRBJ2-3; possible D gene TRBD2, 5 bases. CDR3 size: 14 residues. Per the germline V gene, CDR1 is MNHEY and CDR2 is SVGAGI. The V end was cut by 3 bases, the J end by 1 base, with 8 bases between. The DNA for the CDR3 is TGTGCCAGCAGTTATCAGGAGGGCACAGATACGCAGTATTTT. This sequence encodes CASSYQEGTDTQYF.

The rearrangement joins TRBV2 to TRBJ2-7, with D possibly matching TRBD2 (6 bases). This CDR3 has 13 residues. Germline loops: CDR1 SNHLY, CDR2 FYNNEI. Between the trimmed V and J ends, which lost 4 bases and 1 base, there was a span of 8 bases. CDR3 protein: CASSAGSSYEQYF. In DNA form, the CDR3 reads TGTGCCAGCAGTGCCGGGAGTTCCTACGAGCAGTACTTC.

V and J are TRBV5-5 and TRBJ2-7; D is ambiguous. V dropped 0 bases and J dropped 2 bases, with 6 bases sitting between them. Germline CDR1 reads SGHKS; CDR2 reads YYEKEE (reference sequence). There are 13 residues in the CDR3. The CDR3 loop reads CASSLGSAYEQYF. The DNA of the CDR3 is TGTGCCAGCAGCTTGGGCTCAGCCTACGAGCAGTACTTC.

This sequence joins TRBV6-4 and TRBJ1-5; perhaps TRBD1 as D (5 bases). V dropped 3 bases and J dropped 0 bases, with 12 bases sitting between them. The CDR3 has 16 residues. The germline V gene has CDR1 MRHNA and CDR2 SNTAGT. CDR3: CASSELGEYSNQPQHF. The CDR3 region has the DNA TGTGCCAGCAGTGAATTAGGGGAATATAGCAATCAGCCCCAGCATTTT.

The chain has TRBV21-1 and TRBJ2-2; whether TRBD1, the table's D call, matches the DNA was not checked. TRBV21-1 is termed a pseudogene. The CDR3 loop spans 17 amino acids. The CDR3 region has the DNA TGTGCCAGCAGCAAAGTTGAGACAGCGACAAACACCGGGGAGCTGTTTTTT. Its translation: CASSKVETATNTGELFF.

The chain combines TRBV6-5 with TRBJ2-5; 7 nucleotides match TRBD1. CDR1 and CDR2 from the germline V gene are MNHEY and SVGAGI. This CDR3 comprises 14 residues. V lost 6 bases, J lost 1 base, and 5 bases stayed unmatched. The CDR3 sequence is CASSRGTVQETQYF. The CDR3 coding sequence is TGTGCCAGCAGCCGTGGGACAGTCCAAGAGACCCAGTACTTC.

This clone was seen just once. V is TRBV28 and J is TRBJ1-6; 7 bases fit TRBD1. There are 17 residues in the CDR3. Germline V gene sequence: CDR1 MDHEN, CDR2 SYDVKM. V lost 3 bases, J lost 10 bases, and 15 bases stayed unmatched. The CDR3 nucleotides are TGTGCCAGCAGTTTGATCTATTGGGGACAGTTCATCTCACCCCTCCACTTT. The encoded protein is CASSLIYWGQFISPLHF.

The chain links TRBV13 to TRBJ1-1; D may be TRBD1 (6 bases). Germline-derived CDR1 and CDR2 are PRHDT and FYEKMQ (reference sequence). Trimming shortened V by 1 base and J by 4 bases, and 19 bases separated the two germline ends. This CDR3 has 17 amino acids. The CDR3 coding sequence is TGTGCCAGCAGCTTAGAAGGGACATGGGGAAGGGGCACTGAAGCTTTCTTT. This codes for CASSLEGTWGRGTEAFF.

This chain uses TRBV7-3 with TRBJ2-7, with TRBD1 as a possible D gene (5 bases). V was clipped by 5 bases and J by 1 base, with 15 bases between them. The CDR3 runs 15 residues. From germline, CDR1 is SGHTA and CDR2 FQGTGA. DNA for the CDR3: TGTGCCAGCAGCCCCAGGGCTCGAATTTCCTACGAGCAGTACTTC. Its protein product is CASSPRARISYEQYF. The full variable domain, with the rest looked up from reference TRBV7-3 and TRBJ2-7, is GAGVSQTPSNKVTEKGKYVELRCDPISGHTALYWYRQSLGQGPEFLIYFQGTGAADDSGLPNDRFFAVRPEGSVSTLKIQRTERGDSAVYLCASSPRARISYEQYFGPGTRLTVT.

The chain carries TRBV27 and TRBJ2-7, with D unclear. This CDR3 has 14 residues. The V gene lost 3 bases and the J gene lost 0 bases, with 9 bases spanning the gap. Germline CDR1 and CDR2: MNHEY and SMNVEV (reference sequence). The DNA for the CDR3 is TGTGCCAGCAGTTTTTTCCTCGGCTCCTACGAGCAGTACTTC. It yields the protein CASSFFLGSYEQYF.

The V and J genes are TRBV23-1 and TRBJ1-1; D might be TRBD1 (5 bases). TRBV23-1 is an open reading frame whose function is uncertain. This CDR3 is built from 13 residues. The ends were cut back, 3 bases at V and 6 bases at J, with 11 bases in the middle. The CDR3 coding sequence is TGCGCCAGCAGTCAGTTTGGACACCCTGAAGCTTTCTTT. It encodes CASSQFGHPEAFF.

J is TRBJ2-7 and V is TRBV6-5, with D possibly being TRBD1 (6 bases). Germline V gene sequence: CDR1 MNHEY, CDR2 SVGAGI. V gave up 4 bases and J gave up 6 bases, with 13 bases separating them. CDR3 length equals 13 residues. CDR3 sequence: CASSSQGQGEQYF. The CDR3 nucleotides are TGTGCCAGCAGTTCTCAGGGGCAAGGCGAGCAGTACTTC.

Written as DNA, the CDR3 is TGTGCCAGCAGCCAGATGACAGGGGTCAGTGAAAAACTGTTTTTT. It codes for CASSQMTGVSEKLFF. The chain is built from TRBV14 and TRBJ1-4, with 8 bases aligning to TRBD1. Unmatched junction bases numbered 7, after V lost 3 bases and J lost 7 bases. Germline values: CDR1 SGHDN, CDR2 FVKESK. The CDR3 totals 15 residues. The complete variable domain, with remaining parts taken from reference TRBV14 and TRBJ1-4, reads EAGVTQFPSHSVIEKGQTVTLRCDPISGHDNLYWYRRVMGKEIKFLLHFVKESKQDESGMPNNRFLAERTGGTYSTLKVQPAELEDSGVYFCASSQMTGVSEKLFFGSGTQLSVL.

The J gene is TRBJ2-7, the V gene TRBV15; D ambiguous. This CDR3 spans 12 amino acids. Germline assignment: CDR1 LNHNV and CDR2 YYDKDF (reference sequence). V was pared by 0 bases and J by 8 bases, with 8 bases between. The CDR3 sequence: CATSRERHQQYF. The CDR3 nucleotides read TGTGCCACCAGCAGAGAGAGACATCAGCAGTACTTC.

The chain is built from TRBV4-1 and TRBJ1-5, with D possibly TRBD1 on 6 matching bases. Trimming pared 1 base from V and 4 bases from J, leaving 11 bases between. The CDR3 totals 15 residues. The germline CDR1 and CDR2 sequences are MGHRA and YSYEKL. CDR3 residues: CASSQVWTANQPQHF. The CDR3 DNA reads TGCGCCAGCAGCCAAGTATGGACAGCTAATCAGCCCCAGCATTTT.

The chain combines TRBV7-3 with TRBJ2-7, with 13 bases lining up with TRBD2. J gave up 4 bases and V 4 bases, and 4 bases lay outside the gene matches. Germline lookup yields CDR1 SGHTA and CDR2 FQGTGA. The CDR3 has 15 amino acids. DNA for the CDR3: TGTGCCAGCAGCTGGGGGACTAGCGGGAAGTACGAGCAGTACTTC. Residues: CASSWGTSGKYEQYF.

The chain joins TRBV7-9 to TRBJ2-5; D is possibly TRBD1 (6 bases). The DNA matches TRBJ2-7 better at its end, which makes the J call doubtful. The CDR3 runs 14 residues. CDR1 and CDR2 from the germline V gene are SEHNR and FQNEAQ (reference sequence). CDR3 sequence reads: CASSLVGQSYEQYF. DNA for the CDR3: TGTGCCAGCAGCCTAGTTGGACAGTCCTACGAGCAGTACTTC.

The chain links TRBV27 to TRBJ1-2, with no clear D. Germline CDR1 is MNHEY and CDR2 is SMNVEV (reference sequence). The CDR3 has 13 amino acids. V was clipped by 4 bases and J by 1 base, with 7 bases between them. The CDR3 region is CASSSPYNYGYTF. In DNA form, the CDR3 reads TGTGCCAGCAGTTCTCCCTATAACTATGGCTACACCTTC.

This clone was found once. The rearrangement links TRBV30 to TRBJ1-5; tentatively, D is TRBD1 (6 bases). The CDR3 extends over 14 amino acids. The V gene lost 2 bases and the J gene lost 7 bases, with 15 bases spanning the gap. Germline V gives CDR1 GTSNPN, CDR2 SVGIG (reference sequence). The CDR3 region has the DNA TGTGCCTGGAGTTTAGGGCAGGGGAACCAGCCCCAGCATTTT. This codes for CAWSLGQGNQPQHF.

This clone appeared a few times. V and J are TRBV29-1 and TRBJ1-5; 7 nucleotides agree with TRBD1. The V gene end was trimmed by 0 bases and the J gene end by 9 bases; junction bases not matched to a gene: 8. CDR3 length: 14 amino acids. From germline, CDR1 is SQVTM and CDR2 ANQGSEA. CDR3: CSVEDGDRFGPQHF. DNA of the CDR3: TGCAGCGTTGAAGATGGGGACAGATTCGGGCCCCAGCATTTT.

The gene calls are TRBV9 and TRBJ2-3; possibly TRBD2 for D (5 bases). CDR3 length equals 14 residues. Germline CDR1 and CDR2: SGDLS and YYNGEE. Trimming removed 0 bases from V and 4 bases from J, with 9 bases in between. Here the CDR3 reads CASSVGDSADTQYF. The DNA of the CDR3 is TGTGCCAGCAGCGTAGGCGATAGCGCAGATACGCAGTATTTT.

The chain has TRBV21-1 and TRBJ1-4; the table gives TRBD1 as D, unverified against the DNA. TRBV21-1 is an annotated pseudogene. The CDR3 is made up of 16 amino acids. The CDR3 DNA follows: TGTGCCCCGCCTCGGCTCCAGGCTTCTGGTAATGAAAAACTGTTTTTT. Translated, it gives CAPPRLQASGNEKLFF.